This is a list of T cell receptor beta chains from one sample in a study of blood T cells in healthy people across ages. Each CDR3 protein gets one entry after TCRdb re-called the 5' RACE reads with MiXCR. The sample shows roughly 800,000 distinct CDR3 sequences, around 25% of them seen only once. This same sample was also taken into another study, of T cells of mothers and their children.

The sample consisted of blood. The receptors here all came from a boy aged 5-17 years in good health. CDR3s include the opening cysteine and the closing phenylalanine or tryptophan. The order of the fields is V gene, CDR3 length, CDR3 protein.

TRBV5-6,14,CASSFSWGQETQYF
TRBV20-1,14,CSARKGQTYTEAFF
TRBV29-1,14,CSVEPGYYNSPLHF
TRBV7-9,13,CASSFLESTEAFF
TRBV10-3,14,CAISEVTQVGEQYF
TRBV28,16,CASSTPGPEGTDTQYF
TRBV5-1,17,CASSRGRQTGTQETQYF
TRBV29-1,16,CSVMGAEDIVNTEAFF
TRBV7-9,15,CASSLGYGRVVEQYF
TRBV12-3/TRBV12-4,14,CASSLGSIHYGYTF
TRBV6-2/TRBV6-3,16,CASTKRGGQAKNIQYF
TRBV10-3,14,CAIRGAEGRETQYF
TRBV4-2,15,CASSQDPGVGYEQYF
TRBV25-1,16,CASSESRGPSGNTIYF
TRBV11-2,15,CASRRVVAGDFEQFF
TRBV20-1,14,CSATYRASTDTQYF
TRBV3-1,13,CASSQAFAGGLFF
TRBV7-2,15,CASSLWQGGMGEQFF
TRBV7-9,17,CASSLGDSAGSQETQYF
TRBV29-1,14,CSVELTGSYNEQFF